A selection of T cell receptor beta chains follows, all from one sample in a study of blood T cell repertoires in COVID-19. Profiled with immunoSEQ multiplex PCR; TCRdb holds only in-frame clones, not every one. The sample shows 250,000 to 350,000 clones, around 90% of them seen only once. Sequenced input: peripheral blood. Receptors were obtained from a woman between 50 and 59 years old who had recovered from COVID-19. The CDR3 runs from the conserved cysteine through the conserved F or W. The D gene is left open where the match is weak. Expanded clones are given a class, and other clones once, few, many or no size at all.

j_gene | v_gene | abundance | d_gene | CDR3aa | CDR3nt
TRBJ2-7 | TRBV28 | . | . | CASRRGGTYEQYF | TGTGCCAGCAGACGTGGGGGGACCTACGAGCAGTACTTC
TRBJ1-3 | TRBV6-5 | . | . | CASSYYPGAGNTIYF | TGTGCCAGCAGTTACTATCCAGGGGCTGGAAACACCATATATTTT
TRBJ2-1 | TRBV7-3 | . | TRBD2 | CASSQDRLAGEWFF | TGTGCCAGCAGCCAGGACCGACTAGCGGGAGAGTGGTTCTTC
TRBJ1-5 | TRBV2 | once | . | CASSEYIQEPQHF | TGTGCCAGCAGTGAATATATACAGGAGCCCCAGCATTTT
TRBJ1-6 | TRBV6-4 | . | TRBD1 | CASRLDRAPSSPLHF | TGTGCCAGCAGGCTCGACAGGGCTCCCAGTTCACCCCTCCACTTT
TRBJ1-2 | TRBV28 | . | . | CASRLPGANYGYTF | TGTGCCAGCAGGCTCCCCGGGGCTAACTATGGCTACACCTTC
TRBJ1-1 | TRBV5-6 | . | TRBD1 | CASSSYDRGSFTAFF | TGTGCCAGCAGCTCCTATGACAGGGGGTCTTTTACGGCTTTCTTT
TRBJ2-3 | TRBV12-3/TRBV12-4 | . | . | CASRKAHTQYF | TGTGCCAGCAGAAAAGCGCATACGCAGTATTTT
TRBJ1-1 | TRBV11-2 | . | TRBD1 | CASSLTGDAEAFF | TGTGCCAGCAGCTTAACAGGGGACGCTGAAGCTTTCTTT
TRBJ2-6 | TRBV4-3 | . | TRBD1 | CASSHGTGWANVLTF | TGCGCCAGCAGCCACGGGACAGGGTGGGCCAACGTCCTGACTTTC
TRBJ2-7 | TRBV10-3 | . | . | CAISEGLGAYEQYF | TGTGCCATCAGTGAGGGTTTAGGGGCCTACGAGCAGTACTTC
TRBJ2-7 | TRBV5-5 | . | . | CASSRAIYEQYF | TGTGCCAGCAGCCGTGCGATCTACGAGCAGTACTTC
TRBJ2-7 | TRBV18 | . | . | CASSRSGEHYEQYF | TGTGCCAGCTCTCGCAGCGGAGAGCACTACGAGCAGTACTTC
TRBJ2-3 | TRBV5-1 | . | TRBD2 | CASSISGKGADTQYF | TGCGCCAGCAGCATTAGCGGGAAAGGGGCAGATACGCAGTATTTT
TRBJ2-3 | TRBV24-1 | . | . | CATSDAGTTADTQYF | TGTGCCACCAGTGACGCGGGGACGACGGCAGATACGCAGTATTTT
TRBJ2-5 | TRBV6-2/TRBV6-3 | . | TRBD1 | CASSPRDRETQYF | TGTGCCAGCAGTCCCCGGGACAGAGAGACCCAGTACTTC
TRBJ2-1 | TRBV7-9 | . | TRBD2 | CASSLLPSGRLGRNEQFF | TGTGCCAGCAGCTTACTCCCTAGCGGGAGACTTGGGCGCAATGAGCAGTTCTTC
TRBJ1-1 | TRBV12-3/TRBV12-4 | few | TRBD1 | CASSQTGYTEAFF | TGTGCCAGCAGTCAGACAGGGTACACTGAAGCTTTCTTT
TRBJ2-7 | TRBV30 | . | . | CAWSVQLHGYEQYF | TGTGCCTGGAGTGTACAATTACACGGGTACGAGCAGTACTTC
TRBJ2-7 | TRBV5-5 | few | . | CASSLLDSYEQYF | TGTGCCAGCAGCTTGTTAGACTCCTACGAGCAGTACTTC
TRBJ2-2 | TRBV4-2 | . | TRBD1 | CASSQDPGQGSPGELFF | TGTGCCAGCAGCCAAGACCCGGGACAGGGCTCGCCCGGGGAGCTGTTTTTT
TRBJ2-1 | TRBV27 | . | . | CASSPTVSSYNEQFF | TGTGCCAGCAGTCCGACTGTGAGCTCCTACAATGAGCAGTTCTTC
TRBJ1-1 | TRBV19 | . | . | CASTFGPNTEAFF | TGTGCCAGTACCTTTGGGCCGAACACTGAAGCTTTCTTT
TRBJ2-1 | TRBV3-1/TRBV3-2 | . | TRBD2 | CASSQLFLGLAGVNEQFF | TGTGCCAGCAGCCAGCTTTTCTTGGGACTAGCGGGGGTTAATGAGCAGTTCTTC
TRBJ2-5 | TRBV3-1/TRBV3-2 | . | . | CASSQDLLLNQETQYF | TGTGCCAGCAGCCAAGATCTGCTACTAAACCAAGAGACCCAGTACTTC
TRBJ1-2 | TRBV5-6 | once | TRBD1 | CASRQPGTGNYGYTF | TGTGCCAGCAGACAGCCCGGGACAGGGAACTATGGCTACACCTTC
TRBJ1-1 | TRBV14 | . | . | CASSQDLGGGREAFF | TGTGCCAGCAGCCAAGATCTTGGCGGGGGACGTGAAGCTTTCTTT
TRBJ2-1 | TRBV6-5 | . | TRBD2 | CASSYSAGGVNNEQFF | TGTGCCAGCAGTTATTCAGCGGGAGGTGTAAACAATGAGCAGTTCTTC
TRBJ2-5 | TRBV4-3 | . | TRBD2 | CASSTPKTSGVQETQYF | TGCGCCAGCAGCACCCCGAAGACTAGCGGGGTTCAAGAGACCCAGTACTTC
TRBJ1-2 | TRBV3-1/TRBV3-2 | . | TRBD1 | CASSPGTAMGYTF | TGTGCCAGCAGCCCGGGGACAGCGATGGGCTACACCTTC
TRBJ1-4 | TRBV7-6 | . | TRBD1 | CASSWGQGGDEKLFF | TGTGCCAGCAGCTGGGGACAGGGGGGAGATGAAAAACTGTTTTTT